These T cell receptor beta chains were read from a single sample in a study of T cell responses to AZD1222 COVID-19 vaccine. Using immunoSEQ multiplex PCR, the repertoire was profiled, and TCRdb retains in-frame clones only, with some absent. The sample has roughly 200,000 clones, 91% seen once. The specimen comprised peripheral blood, sampled 28 days after the second AZD1222 dose. These receptor sequences come from an adult who received the AZD1222 COVID-19 vaccine. CDR3s include the opening cysteine and the closing phenylalanine or tryptophan. A D gene is named only where the DNA matches it firmly. Clone size is given for some rows only: seen once, a few or many times, or a class if the clone is expanded.

clone size,D gene,V gene,J gene,CDR3 DNA,CDR3 protein
.,.,TRBV13,TRBJ2-7,TGTGCCAGCAGCTTATACGTGGGAGGTAAAGGCTACGAGCAGTACTTC,CASSLYVGGKGYEQYF
once,.,TRBV5-4,TRBJ1-1,TGTGCCAGCAGCGGGGTAGGGGGGACTGAAGCTTTCTTT,CASSGVGGTEAFF
.,TRBD1,TRBV6-5,TRBJ1-1,TGTGCCAGCAGAAGGACAGGGGGAATGAACACTGAAGCTTTCTTT,CASRRTGGMNTEAFF
few,.,TRBV30,TRBJ1-6,TGTGCCTGGAGCAAGAATAATTCACCCCTCCACTTT,CAWSKNNSPLHF
.,.,TRBV25-1,TRBJ2-1,TGTGCCAGCAGTGACGCGACTAGGAGCCATGCGAATGAGCAGTTCTTC,CASSDATRSHANEQFF
.,.,TRBV5-1,TRBJ2-1,TGCGCCAGCAGCAGAACCCTGATAGGAAGGGAGCAGTTCTTC,CASSRTLIGREQFF
.,.,TRBV29-1,TRBJ1-4,TGCAGCGTTGAAGATCCTGGGAGTCGGTCTGGAAAACTGTTTTTT,CSVEDPGSRSGKLFF
.,.,TRBV4-1,TRBJ1-5,TGCGCCAGCAGCCAGGAACCCCGGCAGCCCCAGCATTTT,CASSQEPRQPQHF
.,.,TRBV10-1,TRBJ2-7,TGCGCCAGCAGTGAGTCCGGAACTTCCTACGAGCAGTACTTC,CASSESGTSYEQYF
.,.,TRBV11-2,TRBJ1-1,TGTGCCAGCAGGACAATTGGGACCTCGAACACTGAAGCTTTCTTT,CASRTIGTSNTEAFF
.,TRBD1,TRBV19,TRBJ1-5,TGTGCCGCTCAGGGGGTGTTGAATCAGCCCCAGCATTTT,CAAQGVLNQPQHF
.,.,TRBV9,TRBJ2-5,TGTGCCAGCAGCGTAGCTGGGGTCCCAGGAGAGACCCAGTACTTC,CASSVAGVPGETQYF
.,TRBD1,TRBV12-5,TRBJ1-3,TGTGCTAGTGGTTTGGTACTAGGGGGCGCTGGAAACACCATATATTTT,CASGLVLGGAGNTIYF
once,.,TRBV3-1/TRBV3-2,TRBJ1-1,TGTGCCAGCAGCCAGGGACGGTGGAACACTGAAGCTTTCTTT,CASSQGRWNTEAFF
.,.,TRBV5-1,TRBJ2-2,TGCGCCAGCGCGAACGCAGCGAACACCGGGGAGCTGTTTTTT,CASANAANTGELFF
.,TRBD1,TRBV6-5,TRBJ1-1,TGTGCCAGCAGTACAACAGGGGGGAAAGCTTTCTTT,CASSTTGGKAFF
.,.,TRBV29-1,TRBJ1-2,TGCAGCGTTGACTTTAACTATGGCTACACCTTC,CSVDFNYGYTF
.,TRBD2,TRBV7-8,TRBJ2-1,TGTGCCAGCAGCCTGGTAGCGGGAACTTACAATGAGCAGTTCTTC,CASSLVAGTYNEQFF
.,TRBD1,TRBV28,TRBJ1-4,TGTGCCAGCAGTTCGGGACAGGTTCATGAAAAACTGTTTTTT,CASSSGQVHEKLFF
.,.,TRBV12-3/TRBV12-4,TRBJ2-7,TGTGCCAGCACCGATAGGACCTACGAGCAGTACTTC,CASTDRTYEQYF
.,TRBD2,TRBV28,TRBJ2-1,TGTGCCAGCAGTAACGCACTAGCGGGAGCTGGGGATGAGCAGTTCTTC,CASSNALAGAGDEQFF
.,.,TRBV28,TRBJ2-1,TGTGCCAGCGGTCAGCTCACCTACAATGAGCAGTTCTTC,CASGQLTYNEQFF
.,.,TRBV7-2,TRBJ1-1,TGTGCCAGCAGCCAAACAGGGTGGAACACTGAAGCTTTCTTT,CASSQTGWNTEAFF
.,.,TRBV18,TRBJ2-5,TGTGCCAGCTCACTCCTACAGGGTTTAAGGAGGCAAGAGACCCAGTACTTC,CASSLLQGLRRQETQYF